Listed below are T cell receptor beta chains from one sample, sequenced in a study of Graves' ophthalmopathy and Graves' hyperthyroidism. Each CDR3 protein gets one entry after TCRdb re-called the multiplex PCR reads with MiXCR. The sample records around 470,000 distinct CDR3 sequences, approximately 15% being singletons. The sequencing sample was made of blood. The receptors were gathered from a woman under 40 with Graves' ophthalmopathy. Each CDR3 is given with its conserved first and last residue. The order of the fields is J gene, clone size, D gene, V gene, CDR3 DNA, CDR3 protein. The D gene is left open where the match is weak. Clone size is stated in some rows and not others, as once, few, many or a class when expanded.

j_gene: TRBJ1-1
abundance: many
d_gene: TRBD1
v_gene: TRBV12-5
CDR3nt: TGTGCTAGTGGTTTAGGCGGACAGGCTGAAGCTTTCTTT
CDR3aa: CASGLGGQAEAFF

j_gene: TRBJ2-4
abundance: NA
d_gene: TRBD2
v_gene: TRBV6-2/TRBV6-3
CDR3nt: TGTGCCAGCAGTTACTCGGACACTAGCGGGGGGTTAAGGTACTTC
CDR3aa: CASSYSDTSGGLRYF

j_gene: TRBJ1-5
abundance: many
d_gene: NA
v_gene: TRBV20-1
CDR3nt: TGCAGTGCTGGCAAACCGGGACGGAGAAGCAATCAGCCCCAGCATTTT
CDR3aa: CSAGKPGRRSNQPQHF

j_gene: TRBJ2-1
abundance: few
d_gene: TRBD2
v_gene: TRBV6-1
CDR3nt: TGTGCCAGCAGTGAATTCCCCCGGGAGGGGGGAAATGAGCAGTTCTTC
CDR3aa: CASSEFPREGGNEQFF

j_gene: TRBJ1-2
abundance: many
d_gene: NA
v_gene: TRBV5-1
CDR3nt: TGCGCCAGCAGCTTGGAACTGAAAAACTATGGCTACACCTTC
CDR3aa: CASSLELKNYGYTF

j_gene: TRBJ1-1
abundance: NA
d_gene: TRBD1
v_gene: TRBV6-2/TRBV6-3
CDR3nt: TGTGCCAGCAGTTACAGGACAGGGGGCCTTATGAACACTGAAGCTTTCTTT
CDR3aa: CASSYRTGGLMNTEAFF

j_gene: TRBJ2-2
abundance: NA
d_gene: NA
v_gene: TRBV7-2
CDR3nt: TGTGCCAGCAGCTTAGCGGGGAGGTTAACCGGGGAGCTGTTTTTT
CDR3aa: CASSLAGRLTGELFF

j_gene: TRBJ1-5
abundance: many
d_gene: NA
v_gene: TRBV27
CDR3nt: TGTGCCAGCAGTCCATCCGTCGGCCAGCCCCAGCATTTT
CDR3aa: CASSPSVGQPQHF

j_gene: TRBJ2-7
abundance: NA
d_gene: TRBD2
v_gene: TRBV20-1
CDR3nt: TGCAGTGCGGCTAGCGGGGGGGTCCACGAGCAGTACTTC
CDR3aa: CSAASGGVHEQYF

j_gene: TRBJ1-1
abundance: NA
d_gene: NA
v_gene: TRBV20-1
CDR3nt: TGCAGTGCTGCCCGGCCGGGGGGGTACACTGAAGCTTTCTTT
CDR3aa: CSAARPGGYTEAFF

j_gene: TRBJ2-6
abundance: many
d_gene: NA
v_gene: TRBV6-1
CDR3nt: TGTGCCAGCAGTGAGGGGACGGCGGGGGCCAACGTCCTGACTTTC
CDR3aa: CASSEGTAGANVLTF

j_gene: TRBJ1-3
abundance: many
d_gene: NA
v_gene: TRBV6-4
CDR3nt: TGTGCCAGCAGTGACTCGGACGGCAGGGCTGGAAACACCATATATTTT
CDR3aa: CASSDSDGRAGNTIYF

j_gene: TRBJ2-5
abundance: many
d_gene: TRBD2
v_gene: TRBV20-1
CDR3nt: TGCAGTGCTTCCATCCTAGCGGGAGAGACCCAGTACTTC
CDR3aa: CSASILAGETQYF

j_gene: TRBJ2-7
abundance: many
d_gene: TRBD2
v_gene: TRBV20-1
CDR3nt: TGCAGTGCCCTCCACGGGACTAGAAGCTACGAGCAGTACTTC
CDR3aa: CSALHGTRSYEQYF

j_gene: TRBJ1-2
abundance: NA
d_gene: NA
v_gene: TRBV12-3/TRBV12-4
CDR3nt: TGTGCCAGCAGTTTTAGGTACTATGGCTACACCTTC
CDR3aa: CASSFRYYGYTF

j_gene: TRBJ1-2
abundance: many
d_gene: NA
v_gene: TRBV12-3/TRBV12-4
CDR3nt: TGTGCCAGCAGCACGGACAGCAAGTATGGCTACACCTTC
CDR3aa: CASSTDSKYGYTF

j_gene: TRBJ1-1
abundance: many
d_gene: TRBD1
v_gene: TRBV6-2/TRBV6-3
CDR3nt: TGTGCCAGCAGTTCAGGGACAGCCGATGAAGCTTTCTTT
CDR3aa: CASSSGTADEAFF

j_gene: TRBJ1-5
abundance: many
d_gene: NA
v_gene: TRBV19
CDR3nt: TGTGCCAGCAGGGGAAGGGGCAATCAGCCCCAGCATTTT
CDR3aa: CASRGRGNQPQHF

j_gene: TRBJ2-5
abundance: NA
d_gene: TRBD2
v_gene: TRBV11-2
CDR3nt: TGTGCCAGCAGCTTAGAGGGACTAGCGGGGGGGTTCCAAGAGACCCAGTACTTC
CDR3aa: CASSLEGLAGGFQETQYF

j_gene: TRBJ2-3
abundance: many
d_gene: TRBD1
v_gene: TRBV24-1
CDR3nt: TGTGCCACCAGTGATTTAACCGGGACAGGGAACACAGATACGCAGTATTTT
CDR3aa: CATSDLTGTGNTDTQYF

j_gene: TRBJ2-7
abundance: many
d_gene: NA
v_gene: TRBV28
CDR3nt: TGTGCCAGCAGCGACAGGACCATGCGATATTGGGGTTCCTACGAGCAGTACTTC
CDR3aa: CASSDRTMRYWGSYEQYF

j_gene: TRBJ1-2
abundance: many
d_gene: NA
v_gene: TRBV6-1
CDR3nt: TGTGCCTCCTCAGAAGACGGTGTCGGTGGCTACACCTTC
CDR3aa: CASSEDGVGGYTF